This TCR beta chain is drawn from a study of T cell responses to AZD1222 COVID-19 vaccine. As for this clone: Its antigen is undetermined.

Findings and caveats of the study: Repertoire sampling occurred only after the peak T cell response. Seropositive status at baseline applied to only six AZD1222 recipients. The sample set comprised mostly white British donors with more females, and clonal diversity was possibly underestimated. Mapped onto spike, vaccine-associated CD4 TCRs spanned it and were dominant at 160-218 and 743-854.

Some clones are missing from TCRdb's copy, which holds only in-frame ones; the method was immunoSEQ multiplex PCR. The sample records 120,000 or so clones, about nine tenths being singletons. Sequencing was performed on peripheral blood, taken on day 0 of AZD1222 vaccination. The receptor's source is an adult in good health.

The CDR3 DNA reads TGTGCCACCAGTGATTTGAACAGGGGGAGAGCTGTCAATGAGCAGTTCTTC. This translates into CATSDLNRGRAVNEQFF. The rearrangement joins TRBV24-1 to TRBJ2-1; TRBD1 aligns across 8 bases. CDR3 length equals 17 residues. The V gene end was trimmed by 0 bases and the J gene end by 6 bases; junction bases not matched to a gene: 9. CDR1 KGHDR and CDR2 SFDVKD come from the germline V gene.